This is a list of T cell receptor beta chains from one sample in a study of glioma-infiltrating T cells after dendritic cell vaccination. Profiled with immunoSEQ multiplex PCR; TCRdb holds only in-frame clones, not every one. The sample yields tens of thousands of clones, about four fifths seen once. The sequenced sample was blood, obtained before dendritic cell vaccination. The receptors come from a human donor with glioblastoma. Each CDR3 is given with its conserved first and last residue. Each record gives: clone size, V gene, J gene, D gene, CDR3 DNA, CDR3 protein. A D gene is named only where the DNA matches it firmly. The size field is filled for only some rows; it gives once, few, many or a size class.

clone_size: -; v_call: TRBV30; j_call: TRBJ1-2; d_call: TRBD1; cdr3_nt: TGTGCCTGGAGACTGAAGGGACAGGAGTATGGCTACACCTTC; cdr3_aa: CAWRLKGQEYGYTF
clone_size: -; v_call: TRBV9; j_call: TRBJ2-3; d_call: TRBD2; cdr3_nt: TGTGCCAGCAGCTCCAGACTAGCGGGGGCAGATACGCAGTATTTT; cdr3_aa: CASSSRLAGADTQYF
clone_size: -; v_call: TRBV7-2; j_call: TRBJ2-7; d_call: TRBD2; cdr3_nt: TGTGCCAGCAGCCCAGTAGCTAGCGGGGACTACGAGCAGTACTTC; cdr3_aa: CASSPVASGDYEQYF
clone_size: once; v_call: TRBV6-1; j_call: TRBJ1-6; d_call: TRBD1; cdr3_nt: TGTGCCAGCAGCCGGACAGGGGGATCTTCACCCCTCCACTTT; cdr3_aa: CASSRTGGSSPLHF
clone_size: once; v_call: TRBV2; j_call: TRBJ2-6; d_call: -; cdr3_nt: TGTGCCAGCAGTGGAGGAAATTCTGGGGCCAACGTCCTGACTTTC; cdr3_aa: CASSGGNSGANVLTF
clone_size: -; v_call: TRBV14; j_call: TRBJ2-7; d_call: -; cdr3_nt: TGTGCCAGCAGCCCAAGACAGGGACTTTCCTACGAGCAGTACTTC; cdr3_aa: CASSPRQGLSYEQYF
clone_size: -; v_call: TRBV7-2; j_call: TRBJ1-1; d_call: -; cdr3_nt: TGTGCCAGCAGGAAACCGCCGGGGAACACTGAAGCTTTCTTT; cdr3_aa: CASRKPPGNTEAFF
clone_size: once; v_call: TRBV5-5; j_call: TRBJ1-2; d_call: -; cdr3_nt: TGTGCCAGCAGCTTGGACAGGGACGATGGCTACACCTTC; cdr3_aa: CASSLDRDDGYTF
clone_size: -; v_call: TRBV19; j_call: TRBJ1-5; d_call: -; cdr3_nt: TGTGCCAGTAGTATCTCACGGGATAGCAATCAGCCCCAGCATTTT; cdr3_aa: CASSISRDSNQPQHF
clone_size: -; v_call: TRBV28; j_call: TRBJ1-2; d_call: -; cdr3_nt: TGTGCCACCACGGGGGGCCCATTCAGGGACGGCTATGGCTACACCTTC; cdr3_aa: CATTGGPFRDGYGYTF
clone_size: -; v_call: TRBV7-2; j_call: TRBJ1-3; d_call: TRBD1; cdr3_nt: TGTGCCAGCCAGGGGGCAGGAAACACCATATATTTT; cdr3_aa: CASQGAGNTIYF
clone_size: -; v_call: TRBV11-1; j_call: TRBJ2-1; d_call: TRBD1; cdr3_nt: TGTGCCACTAGGGACAGGGGGAGGACAAGCGAGCAGTTCTTC; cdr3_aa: CATRDRGRTSEQFF
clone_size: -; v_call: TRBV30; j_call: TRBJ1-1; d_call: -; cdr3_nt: TGTGCCTGGAGTGGCAGGGGTAATGCTTTCTTT; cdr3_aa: CAWSGRGNAFF
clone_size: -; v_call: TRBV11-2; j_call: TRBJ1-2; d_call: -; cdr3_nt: TGTGCCAGCAGCTTAGATGGCAGGAACTATGGCTACACCTTC; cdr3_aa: CASSLDGRNYGYTF
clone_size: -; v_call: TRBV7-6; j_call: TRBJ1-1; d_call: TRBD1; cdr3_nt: TGTGCCAGCAGCTCGACGACAGGGTGGGCTGAAGCTTTCTTT; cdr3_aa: CASSSTTGWAEAFF
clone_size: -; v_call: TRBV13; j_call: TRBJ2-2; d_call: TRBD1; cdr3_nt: TGTGCCAGCAGCGAGACAGGGTTAGGCGGGGAGCTGTTTTTT; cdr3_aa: CASSETGLGGELFF
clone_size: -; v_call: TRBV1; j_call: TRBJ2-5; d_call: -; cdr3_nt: TGCACCAGCAGCCAAGATGGGAGGGGGGGCCGGGACGAGACCCAGTACTTC; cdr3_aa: CTSSQDGRGGRDETQYF
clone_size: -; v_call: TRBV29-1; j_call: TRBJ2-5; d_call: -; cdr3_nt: TGCAGCGTTGGAGGGGCGGGGGAGACCCAGTACTTC; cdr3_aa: CSVGGAGETQYF
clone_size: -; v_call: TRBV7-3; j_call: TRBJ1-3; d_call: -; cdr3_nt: TGTGCCAGCAGCCCCCCGCGGGGCTGGGGAAACACCATATATTTT; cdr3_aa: CASSPPRGWGNTIYF
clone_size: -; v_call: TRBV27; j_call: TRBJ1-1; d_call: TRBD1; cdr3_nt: TGTGCCAGCAGTTGGGGACAGGGGGACACTGAAGCTTTCTTT; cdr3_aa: CASSWGQGDTEAFF
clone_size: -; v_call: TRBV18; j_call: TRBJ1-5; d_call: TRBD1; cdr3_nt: TGTGCCAGCTCACCACGAGAGAGGGGGCGAAATCAGCCCCAGCATTTT; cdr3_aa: CASSPRERGRNQPQHF
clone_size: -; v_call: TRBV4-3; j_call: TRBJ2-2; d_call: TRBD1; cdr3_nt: TGCGCCAGCAGCCAAGATTGGGGGGGGGACAGGGGGTTGGACGGGGAGCTGTTTTTT; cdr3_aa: CASSQDWGGDRGLDGELFF
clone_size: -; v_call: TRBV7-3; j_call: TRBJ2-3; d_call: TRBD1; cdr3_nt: TGTGCCAGCAGCTTAACGGGGGACAGGACCACAGATACGCAGTATTTT; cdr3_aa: CASSLTGDRTTDTQYF
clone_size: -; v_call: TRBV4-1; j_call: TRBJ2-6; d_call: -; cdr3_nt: TGCGCCAGCAGCCAAGACGACGGGTTCTGGGCTGGGGCCAACGTCCTGACTTTC; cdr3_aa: CASSQDDGFWAGANVLTF
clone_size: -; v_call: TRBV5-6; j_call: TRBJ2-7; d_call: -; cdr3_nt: TGTGCCAGCAGCCAGGACAGCGAGCAGTACTTC; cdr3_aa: CASSQDSEQYF
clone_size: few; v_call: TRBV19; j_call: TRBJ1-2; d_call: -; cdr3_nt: TGTGCCAGTAGCTGGGCTGACTATGGCTACACCTTC; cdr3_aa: CASSWADYGYTF
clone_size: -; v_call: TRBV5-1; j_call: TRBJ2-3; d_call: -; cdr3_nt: TGCGCCAGCAGCATGACACAAGATACGCAGTATTTT; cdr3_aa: CASSMTQDTQYF
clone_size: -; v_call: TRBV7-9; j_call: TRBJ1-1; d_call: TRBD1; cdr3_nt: TGTGCCAGCAGCTTACGGACAGGGGGTGGAACTGAAGCTTTCTTT; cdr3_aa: CASSLRTGGGTEAFF
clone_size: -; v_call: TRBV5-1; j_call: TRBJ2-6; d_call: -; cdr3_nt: TGCGCCAGCAGCGAAGGGGCCGGGGCCAACGTCCTGACTTTC; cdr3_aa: CASSEGAGANVLTF